This is a list of T cell receptor beta chains from one sample in a study of T-cell reconstitution after alpha-beta-depleted transplantation in children. One entry per CDR3 protein results from TCRdb running MiXCR on the PCR reads. The sample contains approximately 520,000 distinct CDR3 sequences, 30% to 35% of which appear only once. The sequencing used PBMCs from the stem cell graft donor, collected from the stem cell graft. The receptors originated from a human donor who donated a stem cell graft to a child with aplastic anemia. The CDR3 runs from the conserved cysteine through the conserved F or W. The D gene is left open where the match is weak. The size entry is marked missing in some rows and otherwise reads once, few, many or a size class.

CDR3 length | J gene | D gene | clone size | V gene | CDR3 protein | CDR3 DNA
15 | TRBJ2-6 | . | few | TRBV20-1 | CSAREINSGANVLTF | TGCAGTGCTAGAGAGATCAACTCTGGGGCCAACGTCCTGACTTTC
17 | TRBJ1-1 | . | . | TRBV12-3/TRBV12-4 | CASSPARWGDLNTEAFF | TGTGCCAGCAGTCCCGCCCGCTGGGGGGACCTGAACACTGAAGCTTTCTTT
15 | TRBJ1-1 | . | . | TRBV12-3/TRBV12-4 | CASTQGRMSWAEAFF | TGTGCCAGCACCCAGGGACGGATGTCGTGGGCTGAAGCTTTCTTT
17 | TRBJ1-5 | TRBD1 | once | TRBV10-3 | CAISDPEDREGNQPQHF | TGTGCCATCAGTGATCCTGAGGACAGGGAGGGCAATCAGCCCCAGCATTTT
14 | TRBJ1-4 | . | few | TRBV30 | CAWSGPQRREKLFF | TGTGCCTGGAGCGGTCCCCAACGTCGTGAAAAACTGTTTTTT
15 | TRBJ1-1 | TRBD1 | few | TRBV6-2/TRBV6-3 | CASSSLGQKNTEAFF | TGTGCCAGCAGTTCCTTGGGACAGAAGAACACTGAAGCTTTCTTT
14 | TRBJ1-5 | TRBD1 | few | TRBV12-3/TRBV12-4 | CASSQGDGFQPQHF | TGTGCCAGCTCACAGGGGGATGGTTTTCAGCCCCAGCATTTT
12 | TRBJ1-5 | . | many | TRBV20-1 | CSARGSNQPQHF | TGCAGTGCTAGGGGTAGCAATCAGCCCCAGCATTTT
13 | TRBJ2-5 | TRBD1 | . | TRBV10-3 | CAISRTGRETQYF | TGTGCCATCAGTCGGACAGGGCGTGAGACCCAGTACTTC
14 | TRBJ2-1 | TRBD1 | . | TRBV6-2/TRBV6-3 | CASSVPGQENSQFF | TGTGCCAGCAGTGTACCGGGACAGGAGAACTCTCAGTTCTTC
13 | TRBJ2-5 | . | . | TRBV12-3/TRBV12-4 | CAIGGQTLETQYF | TGTGCCATTGGGGGGCAGACTTTAGAGACCCAGTACTTC
14 | TRBJ1-5 | . | . | TRBV20-1 | CSARLPQGGEPQHF | TGCAGTGCTAGACTACCCCAGGGTGGGGAGCCCCAGCATTTT
16 | TRBJ1-3 | . | few | TRBV7-2 | CASSLMALGSGNTIYF | TGTGCCAGCAGCTTAATGGCCCTGGGCTCTGGAAACACCATATATTTT
14 | TRBJ1-4 | . | . | TRBV25-1 | CASSTAGGIEKLFF | TGTGCCAGCAGTACGGCAGGTGGTATCGAAAAACTGTTTTTT
15 | TRBJ1-2 | TRBD1 | few | TRBV4-3 | CASSQDPGTGNGYTF | TGCGCCAGCAGCCAAGATCCGGGGACAGGAAATGGCTACACCTTC
13 | TRBJ2-7 | . | few | TRBV29-1 | CSVVRVGAYEQYF | TGCAGCGTTGTGAGAGTCGGGGCCTACGAGCAGTACTTC
15 | TRBJ2-3 | TRBD1 | . | TRBV29-1 | CSVLRQGGVIGTQYF | TGCAGCGTCTTACGACAGGGGGGGGTAATCGGTACGCAGTATTTT
13 | TRBJ1-1 | . | . | TRBV12-3/TRBV12-4 | CASDQSSGAEAFF | TGTGCCAGCGATCAGAGCTCAGGGGCTGAAGCTTTCTTT
15 | TRBJ2-1 | TRBD1 | . | TRBV12-3/TRBV12-4 | CASSLPGQRRNEQFF | TGTGCCAGCAGTTTACCGGGACAGAGGAGGAATGAGCAGTTCTTC
14 | TRBJ1-1 | . | . | TRBV6-1 | CASSHGQRNTEAFF | TGTGCCAGCAGCCACGGACAGAGGAACACTGAAGCTTTCTTT
15 | TRBJ1-1 | TRBD1 | few | TRBV5-1 | CASSLVGTANTEAFF | TGCGCCAGCAGCTTGGTGGGGACAGCGAACACTGAAGCTTTCTTT
14 | TRBJ2-1 | . | . | TRBV6-2/TRBV6-3 | CASSGGRPHNEQFF | TGTGCCAGCAGTGGGGGTCGCCCCCACAATGAGCAGTTCTTC
14 | TRBJ1-3 | TRBD1 | few | TRBV20-1 | CSATKQGSGNTIYF | TGCAGTGCTACGAAACAGGGGTCTGGAAACACCATATATTTT
16 | TRBJ1-5 | TRBD1 | . | TRBV24-1 | CATSDHRTGSNQPQHF | TGTGCCACCAGTGATCATAGGACAGGTAGCAATCAGCCCCAGCATTTT
13 | TRBJ1-5 | . | . | TRBV27 | CASSLGITTGKHF | TGTGCCAGCAGCCTCGGGATTACTACCGGCAAGCATTTT
13 | TRBJ2-2 | . | . | TRBV2 | CASSQANTGELFF | TGTGCCAGCAGTCAAGCGAACACCGGGGAGCTGTTTTTT
15 | TRBJ2-2 | TRBD1 | few | TRBV9 | CASSPWTGKTGELFF | TGTGCCAGCAGCCCCTGGACAGGTAAAACCGGGGAGCTGTTTTTT
14 | TRBJ1-2 | . | many | TRBV18 | CASSTPGALWGYTF | TGTGCCAGCTCAACACCCGGGGCCCTGTGGGGCTACACCTTC
15 | TRBJ1-1 | . | . | TRBV5-1 | CASSLEGSWGTEAFF | TGCGCCAGCAGCTTGGAAGGTTCTTGGGGAACTGAAGCTTTCTTT
16 | TRBJ2-7 | . | . | TRBV7-2 | CASSLGGGVSSYEQYF | TGTGCCAGCAGCTTAGGAGGCGGGGTGAGCTCCTACGAGCAGTACTTC
15 | TRBJ1-5 | . | few | TRBV27 | CASSHRDGRNQPQHF | TGTGCCAGCAGTCACCGGGACGGTCGCAATCAGCCCCAGCATTTT
16 | TRBJ2-1 | . | . | TRBV12-3/TRBV12-4 | CASRGGAGTLYNEQFF | TGTGCCAGCAGGGGGGGAGCGGGGACACTCTACAATGAGCAGTTCTTC
14 | TRBJ2-4 | TRBD1 | few | TRBV7-3 | CASSPTGDKNIQYF | TGTGCCAGCAGCCCCACAGGGGACAAAAACATTCAGTACTTC
13 | TRBJ1-2 | . | . | TRBV2 | CASYGGESNGYTF | TGTGCCAGCTACGGGGGCGAATCGAATGGCTACACCTTC
18 | TRBJ2-1 | TRBD2 | . | TRBV20-1 | CSARLSGSVAWTYNEQFF | TGCAGTGCTAGACTTAGCGGGTCAGTGGCGTGGACCTACAATGAGCAGTTCTTC
15 | TRBJ2-7 | . | few | TRBV7-2 | CASSLMRGQVYEQYF | TGTGCCAGCAGCTTAATGCGAGGGCAAGTCTACGAGCAGTACTTC
16 | TRBJ2-2 | TRBD1 | . | TRBV29-1 | CSVDGTVGSNTGELFF | TGCAGCGTTGACGGGACAGTGGGATCGAACACCGGGGAGCTGTTTTTT
13 | TRBJ1-1 | . | few | TRBV6-6 | CASRSFTGREAFF | TGTGCCAGCAGGTCTTTCACAGGGCGTGAAGCTTTCTTT
14 | TRBJ2-3 | . | . | TRBV29-1 | CSVETGFGTDTQYF | TGCAGCGTGGAAACGGGGTTCGGCACAGATACGCAGTATTTT
13 | TRBJ1-1 | . | . | TRBV6-2/TRBV6-3 | CASSPGTFIEAFF | TGTGCCAGCAGTCCCGGGACTTTCATTGAGGCTTTCTTT
13 | TRBJ1-2 | . | few | TRBV12-3/TRBV12-4 | CASSMTGNYGYTF | TGTGCCAGCAGTATGACAGGAAACTATGGCTACACCTTC
15 | TRBJ2-7 | TRBD1 | . | TRBV7-2 | CASTRDRGEVYEQYF | TGTGCCAGCACCCGGGACAGGGGGGAAGTCTACGAGCAGTACTTC
15 | TRBJ2-3 | . | . | TRBV29-1 | CSANPTGRSTDTQYF | TGCAGCGCCAATCCCACAGGGAGAAGCACAGATACGCAGTATTTT
15 | TRBJ2-3 | . | few | TRBV10-1 | CASSTLGQGTDTQYF | TGCGCCAGCAGTACCTTAGGGCAGGGGACAGATACGCAGTATTTT
12 | TRBJ2-5 | . | . | TRBV6-2/TRBV6-3 | CASSYIGGVQYF | TGTGCCAGCAGTTACATTGGCGGAGTTCAGTACTTC
17 | TRBJ2-2 | . | few | TRBV5-1 | CASSLETRQGVAGELFF | TGCGCCAGCAGCTTGGAAACTCGGCAAGGGGTCGCCGGGGAGCTGTTTTTT
17 | TRBJ2-1 | . | . | TRBV29-1 | CSVEQQGGTVPYNEQFF | TGCAGCGTTGAGCAACAGGGCGGAACAGTCCCCTACAATGAGCAGTTCTTC
16 | TRBJ2-5 | TRBD1 | few | TRBV12-3/TRBV12-4 | CASSPDRGGVQETQYF | TGTGCCAGCAGTCCGGACAGGGGGGGGGTTCAAGAGACCCAGTACTTC
14 | TRBJ1-1 | . | few | TRBV10-3 | CAISDSEGPYEAFF | TGTGCCATCAGTGACTCCGAGGGCCCTTATGAAGCTTTCTTT
14 | TRBJ2-5 | . | . | TRBV15 | CATSRDRGAETQYF | TGTGCCACCAGCAGAGATCGAGGGGCGGAGACCCAGTACTTC
16 | TRBJ2-2 | . | . | TRBV20-1 | CSAADRWEENTGELFF | TGCAGTGCCGCCGATAGATGGGAAGAAAACACCGGGGAGCTGTTTTTT
14 | TRBJ1-3 | . | . | TRBV28 | CASSFRGSGNTIYF | TGTGCCAGCAGTTTTAGGGGCTCTGGAAACACCATATATTTT
12 | TRBJ1-2 | . | . | TRBV12-3/TRBV12-4 | CASSPEFWGYTF | TGTGCCAGCAGTCCAGAGTTCTGGGGCTACACCTTC
15 | TRBJ2-2 | TRBD1 | . | TRBV12-3/TRBV12-4 | CASSSEGQGAGELFF | TGTGCCAGCAGTTCCGAGGGACAGGGGGCCGGGGAGCTGTTTTTT
13 | TRBJ2-5 | . | . | TRBV4-1 | CASSQDVRETQYF | TGCGCCAGCAGCCAAGATGTCCGGGAGACCCAGTACTTC
16 | TRBJ1-1 | . | few | TRBV12-3/TRBV12-4 | CASSPRAVLMNTEAFF | TGTGCCAGCAGCCCCAGGGCCGTTCTGATGAACACTGAAGCTTTCTTT
16 | TRBJ2-1 | . | . | TRBV18 | CASSPSHGGASNEQFF | TGTGCCAGCTCACCAAGTCATGGAGGTGCCTCCAATGAGCAGTTCTTC
14 | TRBJ2-7 | TRBD1 | few | TRBV12-3/TRBV12-4 | CASSLDRANYEQYF | TGTGCCAGCAGTCTGGACAGGGCGAACTACGAGCAGTACTTC